A selection of T cell receptor beta chains follows, all from one sample in a study of cytomegalovirus exposure and HLA in healthy donors. Measured with immunoSEQ multiplex PCR; TCRdb has only the in-frame clones, and not every one. The sample lists around 180,000 clones, 75% to 90% occurring once. Material: PBMCs. These receptors all come from a young man in good health and CMV-seropositive. Each CDR3 is given with its conserved first and last residue. The order of the fields is clone size, D gene, V gene, J gene, CDR3 protein, CDR3 DNA. A D gene is named only where the DNA matches it firmly. The size of a clone is reported for some rows only, either as once, few or many, or as a class for expanded clones.

.,.,TRBV6-1,TRBJ2-7,CASNDRGNEQYF,TGTGCCAGCAATGATAGGGGGAACGAGCAGTACTTC
.,.,TRBV19,TRBJ1-1,CASRPGGWDTEAFF,TGTGCCAGTAGGCCGGGGGGATGGGACACTGAAGCTTTCTTT
few,TRBD2,TRBV6-4,TRBJ2-3,CASSDVAGGTTDTQYF,TGTGCCAGCAGTGACGTAGCGGGAGGGACCACAGATACGCAGTATTTT
.,TRBD2,TRBV9,TRBJ2-1,CASSVEASGRGDEQFF,TGTGCCAGCAGCGTAGAGGCTAGCGGGAGAGGGGATGAGCAGTTCTTC
.,TRBD2,TRBV5-6,TRBJ2-7,CASSRGGWNEQYF,TGTGCCAGCAGCCGGGGGGGGTGGAACGAGCAGTACTTC
.,TRBD2,TRBV5-1,TRBJ2-7,CASSYLAGGPGEQYF,TGCGCCAGCAGCTACCTCGCGGGAGGGCCGGGCGAGCAGTACTTC
.,TRBD2,TRBV28,TRBJ2-5,CASSPGGAQETQYF,TGTGCCAGCAGCCCGGGAGGCGCACAAGAGACCCAGTACTTC
.,TRBD2,TRBV11-2,TRBJ2-5,CASSTRTSGLPGTSETQYF,TGTGCCAGCAGCACCAGGACTAGCGGACTCCCGGGGACGTCGGAGACCCAGTACTTC
.,.,TRBV30,TRBJ1-1,CAFSEDRDEAFF,TGTGCCTTCTCTGAGGATCGCGATGAAGCTTTCTTT
.,.,TRBV29-1,TRBJ2-7,CSVEGRSYEQYF,TGCAGCGTTGAAGGCAGGTCCTACGAGCAGTACTTC
.,.,TRBV6-6,TRBJ1-4,CASSLRPPEASEKLFF,TGTGCCAGCAGTTTACGCCCCCCAGAGGCTAGTGAAAAACTGTTTTTT
.,TRBD1,TRBV27,TRBJ1-5,CASSLSTGEASNQPQHF,TGTGCCAGCAGTTTATCGACAGGGGAGGCAAGCAATCAGCCCCAGCATTTT
.,TRBD1,TRBV5-1,TRBJ2-7,CASSRSTGGVISYEQYF,TGCGCCAGCAGCCGAAGTACAGGGGGCGTTATCTCCTACGAGCAGTACTTC
.,TRBD1,TRBV9,TRBJ2-1,CASSARTGDAEQFF,TGTGCCAGCAGCGCCCGGACAGGGGATGCTGAGCAGTTCTTC
.,TRBD2,TRBV7-8,TRBJ2-3,CASSLGLAADTQYF,TGTGCCAGCAGCTTAGGCCTAGCGGCAGATACGCAGTATTTT
.,TRBD2,TRBV5-4,TRBJ2-4,CASSLMFGASGSQNIQYF,TGTGCCAGCAGCTTGATGTTCGGGGCTAGCGGGAGTCAAAACATTCAGTACTTC
.,TRBD1,TRBV6-1,TRBJ1-4,CASSDMGQLNEKLFF,TGTGCCAGCAGTGACATGGGACAGCTAAATGAAAAACTGTTTTTT
.,.,TRBV7-2,TRBJ2-3,CASREGLARLDTQYF,TGTGCCAGCAGGGAGGGCCTAGCGAGACTAGATACGCAGTATTTT
.,TRBD1,TRBV29-1,TRBJ2-1,CSVVFGDRNYNEQFF,TGCAGCGTTGTCTTTGGGGACAGGAACTACAATGAGCAGTTCTTC
few,TRBD2,TRBV30,TRBJ2-1,CAGAGGMGSYNEQFF,TGTGCCGGAGCGGGAGGGATGGGGTCCTACAATGAGCAGTTCTTC
.,.,TRBV7-3,TRBJ2-5,CASSAPRVAQYF,TGTGCCAGCAGCGCACCCAGGGTTGCTCAGTACTTC
.,.,TRBV2,TRBJ2-5,CASMPTRGVRETQYF,TGTGCCAGCATGCCGACACGCGGGGTCCGGGAGACCCAGTACTTC
once,TRBD2,TRBV4-2,TRBJ2-7,CASSQESLSGRADGAYEQYF,TGTGCCAGCAGCCAAGAGTCCCTTAGCGGGAGAGCTGATGGGGCCTACGAGCAGTACTTC
.,.,TRBV7-2,TRBJ2-2,CASSRTSNTGELFF,TGTGCCAGCAGCCGTACTTCGAACACCGGGGAGCTGTTTTTT
once,TRBD1,TRBV7-2,TRBJ1-2,CASSFGTGENYGYTF,TGTGCCAGCAGCTTCGGGACAGGGGAAAACTATGGCTACACCTTC
.,TRBD1,TRBV28,TRBJ1-2,CASSTGTGLRGYTF,TGTGCCAGCAGCACCGGGACAGGTCTGCGTGGCTACACCTTC
few,TRBD1,TRBV4-1,TRBJ2-2,CASSGRDRGLGGELFF,TGCGCCAGCAGCGGCCGGGACAGGGGGCTTGGCGGGGAGCTGTTTTTT
.,TRBD2,TRBV27,TRBJ2-1,CASIIAGDYNEQFF,TGTGCCAGCATCATAGCGGGAGACTACAATGAGCAGTTCTTC
.,.,TRBV5-1,TRBJ2-7,CASSSGLGGYYEQYF,TGCGCCAGCAGCAGCGGACTAGGGGGATACTACGAGCAGTACTTC
.,TRBD2,TRBV6-6,TRBJ2-1,CASSYSSLAVGEQFF,TGTGCCAGCAGTTACTCGAGTCTAGCGGTCGGTGAGCAGTTCTTC
.,TRBD2,TRBV19,TRBJ2-1,CASSILPPLAGNNNEQFF,TGTGCCAGTAGTATTCTTCCTCCACTAGCGGGAAATAACAATGAGCAGTTCTTC
few,TRBD2,TRBV28,TRBJ2-5,CASSRPAGGQETQYF,TGTGCCAGCAGCCGTCCGGCGGGAGGTCAAGAGACCCAGTACTTC
.,TRBD1,TRBV28,TRBJ1-2,CASSFMTGGSGYTF,TGTGCCAGCAGTTTTATGACAGGGGGCTCGGGCTACACCTTC
.,TRBD1,TRBV4-3,TRBJ1-5,CASSQGTGFDQPQHF,TGCGCCAGCAGCCAGGGGACAGGGTTCGATCAGCCCCAGCATTTT
.,TRBD2,TRBV27,TRBJ2-7,CASSFLSGRYHEQYF,TGTGCCAGCAGTTTCCTCAGCGGGAGATACCACGAGCAGTACTTC
.,.,TRBV15,TRBJ1-5,CATSRGRGRVDQPQHF,TGTGCCACCAGCAGAGGACGGGGAAGGGTTGATCAGCCCCAGCATTTT
.,TRBD1,TRBV19,TRBJ1-4,CASSINRQGREKLFF,TGTGCCAGTAGTATAAATCGACAGGGACGCGAAAAACTGTTTTTT
.,TRBD2,TRBV28,TRBJ2-1,CASRRTSGPYNEQFF,TGTGCCAGCAGAAGGACTAGCGGGCCGTACAATGAGCAGTTCTTC
.,TRBD1,TRBV18,TRBJ2-7,CASSADSPGQGAGEQYF,TGTGCCAGCTCAGCAGACTCTCCGGGACAGGGGGCTGGGGAGCAGTACTTC
.,TRBD1,TRBV18,TRBJ1-2,CASSLDRDLRGYTF,TGTGCCAGCTCTCTCGACAGGGACCTTCGGGGCTACACCTTC
.,.,TRBV11-3,TRBJ2-3,CASSWGGRERSTDTQYF,TGTGCCAGCAGCTGGGGGGGGCGGGAGAGGAGCACAGATACGCAGTATTTT
.,TRBD1,TRBV7-9,TRBJ1-1,CASSSPGQRTTFF,TGTGCCAGCAGCTCACCGGGACAGCGGACGACTTTCTTT
.,.,TRBV5-4,TRBJ2-3,CAAGLSGTDTQYF,TGTGCCGCTGGACTCTCCGGAACAGATACGCAGTATTTT
.,.,TRBV28,TRBJ2-3,CASSLSGSRTDTQYF,TGTGCCAGCAGTTTGTCCGGGTCCCGCACAGATACGCAGTATTTT
.,TRBD1,TRBV2,TRBJ1-4,CASSALQGAGGEKLFF,TGTGCCAGCAGCGCGTTACAGGGGGCAGGAGGGGAAAAACTGTTTTTT
.,TRBD1,TRBV27,TRBJ2-3,CASSPKRTGRSTDTQYF,TGTGCCAGCAGTCCAAAACGGACAGGGAGGTCCACAGATACGCAGTATTTT
.,TRBD1,TRBV15,TRBJ2-2,CATSGTGGNTGELFF,TGTGCCACCAGCGGGACAGGGGGTAACACCGGGGAGCTGTTTTTT
.,TRBD2,TRBV5-6,TRBJ2-1,CASSLGLGSSYNEQFF,TGTGCCAGCAGCCTGGGACTAGGAAGCTCCTACAATGAGCAGTTCTTC